This is a list of T cell receptor beta chains from one sample in a study of low-dose radiotherapy and immunotherapy resistance in tumors. TCRdb reprocessed the reads with MiXCR, giving one entry per CDR3 protein. This table holds nearly 60,000 distinct CDR3 sequences, about 23% found once. Sequenced material: PBMCs, taken after low-dose radiotherapy plus immunotherapy. The origin of the receptors is a male donor with prostate cancer. Each CDR3 is given with its conserved first and last residue. A D gene is named only where the DNA matches it firmly. The listing skips clone size in some rows; elsewhere it reads once, few, many or a size class.

v_gene: TRBV11-2; d_gene: -; abundance: many; j_gene: TRBJ1-1; len: 15; CDR3aa: CASSLGRGLGTEAFF; CDR3nt: TGTGCCAGCAGCTTAGGTCGGGGTCTGGGCACTGAAGCTTTCTTT
v_gene: TRBV5-1; d_gene: TRBD2; abundance: many; j_gene: TRBJ2-1; len: 15; CDR3aa: CASSLALAAYNEQFF; CDR3nt: TGCGCCAGCAGCTTGGCGCTAGCGGCTTACAATGAGCAGTTCTTC
v_gene: TRBV11-2; d_gene: -; abundance: many; j_gene: TRBJ2-7; len: 13; CDR3aa: CASSHGEFYEQYF; CDR3nt: TGCGCCAGCAGCCACGGGGAATTCTACGAGCAGTACTTC
v_gene: TRBV28; d_gene: -; abundance: -; j_gene: TRBJ2-1; len: 14; CDR3aa: CASSRDPGADEQFF; CDR3nt: TGTGCCAGCAGCCGCGACCCAGGGGCCGATGAGCAGTTCTTC
v_gene: TRBV20-1; d_gene: -; abundance: -; j_gene: TRBJ2-2; len: 14; CDR3aa: CSGQSSTGELFFFF; CDR3nt: -
v_gene: TRBV28; d_gene: -; abundance: -; j_gene: TRBJ2-1; len: 12; CDR3aa: CATSPGLFEQSF; CDR3nt: TGTGCGACCTCCCCCGGGCTTTTTGAGCAGTCCTTC
v_gene: TRBV20-1; d_gene: TRBD2; abundance: medium-sized; j_gene: TRBJ2-5; len: 14; CDR3aa: CSADSGGAVETQYF; CDR3nt: TGCAGTGCGGACTCCGGGGGGGCGGTAGAGACCCAGTACTTC
v_gene: TRBV11-2; d_gene: TRBD1; abundance: many; j_gene: TRBJ1-4; len: 15; CDR3aa: CASSHGTGVLEKLFF; CDR3nt: TGTGCCAGCAGTCATGGAACAGGGGTACTTGAAAAACTGTTTTTT
v_gene: TRBV14; d_gene: TRBD2; abundance: many; j_gene: TRBJ2-2; len: 17; CDR3aa: CASSHRRLADPTGELFF; CDR3nt: TGTGCCAGCAGCCATCGGCGACTAGCGGACCCCACCGGGGAGCTGTTTTTT
v_gene: TRBV7-2; d_gene: TRBD1; abundance: many; j_gene: TRBJ1-2; len: 14; CDR3aa: CASSLGWTGVGYTF; CDR3nt: TGTGCCAGCAGCTTAGGCTGGACAGGAGTTGGCTACACCTTC
v_gene: TRBV7-6; d_gene: TRBD2; abundance: many; j_gene: TRBJ2-5; len: 17; CDR3aa: CASSLVTGGTQAKTQYF; CDR3nt: TGTGCCAGCAGCTTAGTGACGGGAGGCACTCAAGCAAAGACCCAGTACTTC
v_gene: TRBV19; d_gene: TRBD1; abundance: many; j_gene: TRBJ1-4; len: 15; CDR3aa: CASSPKGAPNEKLFF; CDR3nt: TGTGCCAGTAGTCCAAAGGGGGCGCCTAATGAAAAACTGTTTTTT
v_gene: TRBV10-3; d_gene: -; abundance: many; j_gene: TRBJ1-5; len: 14; CDR3aa: CAISEATEGGPRHF; CDR3nt: TGTGCCATCAGTGAGGCCACGGAAGGGGGGCCCCGGCATTTT
v_gene: TRBV28; d_gene: -; abundance: many; j_gene: TRBJ2-1; len: 12; CDR3aa: CASSLAYNEQFF; CDR3nt: TGTGCCAGCAGTTTAGCGTACAATGAGCAGTTCTTC
v_gene: TRBV5-1; d_gene: TRBD2; abundance: many; j_gene: TRBJ2-7; len: 13; CDR3aa: CASSLVLAGEQYF; CDR3nt: TGCGCCAGCAGCTTGGTTCTAGCGGGAGAGCAGTACTTC
v_gene: TRBV29-1; d_gene: -; abundance: many; j_gene: TRBJ2-1; len: 14; CDR3aa: CSVAPRSPSGEQFF; CDR3nt: TGCAGCGTTGCACCCAGAAGCCCATCTGGTGAGCAGTTCTTC
v_gene: TRBV2; d_gene: TRBD2; abundance: many; j_gene: TRBJ2-2; len: 17; CDR3aa: CASSLGTSGIFAGELFF; CDR3nt: TGTGCCAGCAGCTTGGGGACTAGCGGGATTTTCGCCGGGGAGCTGTTTTTT
v_gene: TRBV30; d_gene: TRBD2; abundance: many; j_gene: TRBJ2-1; len: 18; CDR3aa: CAWSELWREGWAYNEQFF; CDR3nt: TGTGCCTGGAGTGAGCTGTGGCGGGAGGGGTGGGCCTACAATGAGCAGTTCTTC
v_gene: TRBV18; d_gene: -; abundance: many; j_gene: TRBJ1-1; len: 15; CDR3aa: CASSPLGAGNTEAFF; CDR3nt: TGTGCCAGCTCACCACTCGGGGCAGGGAACACTGAAGCTTTCTTT
v_gene: TRBV5-4; d_gene: -; abundance: once; j_gene: TRBJ2-7; len: 15; CDR3aa: CASSVGSGGSYEQYF; CDR3nt: TGTGCCAGCAGCGTAGGGAGCGGAGGCTCCTACGAGCAGTACTTC
v_gene: TRBV6-2/TRBV6-3; d_gene: TRBD1; abundance: many; j_gene: TRBJ1-4; len: 14; CDR3aa: CASSRGQGNEKLFF; CDR3nt: TGTGCCAGCAGTCGAGGACAGGGAAATGAAAAACTGTTTTTT
v_gene: TRBV7-9; d_gene: TRBD1; abundance: many; j_gene: TRBJ2-7; len: 17; CDR3aa: CASSLGPPGQGIYEQYF; CDR3nt: TGTGCCAGCAGCTTAGGCCCCCCGGGACAGGGGATCTACGAGCAGTACTTC
v_gene: TRBV19; d_gene: TRBD1; abundance: -; j_gene: TRBJ1-2; len: 15; CDR3aa: CASTSPGQGNYGYTF; CDR3nt: TGTGCCAGTACGTCCCCGGGACAGGGGAACTATGGCTACACCTTC
v_gene: TRBV15; d_gene: -; abundance: -; j_gene: TRBJ2-1; len: 13; CDR3aa: CATSRDMVDRWFF; CDR3nt: TGTGCCACCAGCAGAGATATGGTAGACCGTTGGTTCTTC
v_gene: TRBV5-6; d_gene: TRBD1; abundance: -; j_gene: TRBJ2-4; len: 13; CDR3aa: CASSATDRGIQYF; CDR3nt: TGTGCCAGCAGCGCGACGGACAGGGGCATTCAGTACTTC
v_gene: TRBV10-1; d_gene: TRBD1; abundance: few; j_gene: TRBJ1-1; len: 13; CDR3aa: CASSATGDTEAFF; CDR3nt: TGCGCCAGCAGCGCGACAGGGGACACTGAAGCTTTCTTT
v_gene: TRBV19; d_gene: -; abundance: many; j_gene: TRBJ2-5; len: 13; CDR3aa: CASSIAYQETQYF; CDR3nt: TGTGCCAGTAGTATTGCCTACCAAGAGACCCAGTACTTC
v_gene: TRBV5-3; d_gene: TRBD2; abundance: -; j_gene: TRBJ2-7; len: 16; CDR3aa: CARSVSGGGLSDEQYF; CDR3nt: TGTGCCAGAAGTGTTTCAGGCGGGGGATTATCGGACGAGCAGTACTTC
v_gene: TRBV12-3/TRBV12-4; d_gene: TRBD1; abundance: many; j_gene: TRBJ1-4; len: 13; CDR3aa: CASNRGTNEKLFF; CDR3nt: TGTGCCAGCAACAGGGGGACTAATGAAAAACTGTTTTTT
v_gene: TRBV5-1; d_gene: -; abundance: many; j_gene: TRBJ2-3; len: 15; CDR3aa: CASSLGTFLRDTQYF; CDR3nt: TGCGCCAGCAGCTTGGGCACGTTTCTTCGAGATACGCAGTATTTT
v_gene: TRBV28; d_gene: -; abundance: many; j_gene: TRBJ1-1; len: 11; CDR3aa: CASTRRGEAFF; CDR3nt: TGTGCCAGCACCCGCAGGGGTGAAGCTTTCTTT
v_gene: TRBV7-2; d_gene: -; abundance: many; j_gene: TRBJ2-1; len: 16; CDR3aa: CASSLVSLSSYNEQFF; CDR3nt: TGTGCCAGCAGCTTAGTGTCGTTAAGCTCCTACAATGAGCAGTTCTTC
v_gene: TRBV7-8; d_gene: -; abundance: many; j_gene: TRBJ2-7; len: 15; CDR3aa: CASSLIAGTTYEQYF; CDR3nt: TGTGCCAGCAGCTTAATCGCGGGAACAACCTACGAGCAGTACTTC